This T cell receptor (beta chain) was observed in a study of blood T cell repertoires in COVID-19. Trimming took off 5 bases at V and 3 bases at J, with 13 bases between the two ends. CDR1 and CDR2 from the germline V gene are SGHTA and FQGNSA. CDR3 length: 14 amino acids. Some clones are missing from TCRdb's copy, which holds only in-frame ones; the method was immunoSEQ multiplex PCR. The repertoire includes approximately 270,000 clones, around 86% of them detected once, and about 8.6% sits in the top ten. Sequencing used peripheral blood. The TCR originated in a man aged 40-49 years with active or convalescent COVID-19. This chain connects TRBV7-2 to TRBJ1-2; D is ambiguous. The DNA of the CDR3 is TGTGCCAGCAGCGTATCGTACGGGGACTATGGCTACACCTTC. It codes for CASSVSYGDYGYTF.